This T cell receptor (beta chain) was captured by sequencing in a study of T cell repertoires in cytomegalovirus infection. As for the study in general: Public TCR beta signatures indicated both CMV infection and matching HLA type.

Many counts were recorded for this clonotype. The antigen is not known. TCRdb independently ran MiXCR on the reads; one entry per CDR3 protein. The sample lists some 200,000 distinct CDR3 sequences; 9.5% were seen once. The CDR3 length is 18 residues. V lost 3 bases to trimming and J lost 7 bases; unmatched junction nucleotides: 16. Germline V gene lookup returns CDR1 SGHTA and CDR2 FQGNSA. Whole-study results and caveats: Cumulated frequencies of public TCR beta families served to identify carriers of CMV plus the relevant HLA. CMV-specific TCR beta clonotypes restricted by HLA-C were the ones dominating the ex vivo response.

What was sequenced was PBMCs. The receptor's source is a human donor in good health (CMV status not recorded). Some clones in this sample may be carry-over from other donors' samples. The J gene is TRBJ2-1, the V gene TRBV7-2; 9 bases agree with TRBD1. This CDR3 is CASSFLGSSDRGRNEQFF. CDR3 in DNA: TGTGCCAGCAGCTTTTTGGGATCGTCGGACAGGGGTAGGAATGAGCAGTTCTTC.